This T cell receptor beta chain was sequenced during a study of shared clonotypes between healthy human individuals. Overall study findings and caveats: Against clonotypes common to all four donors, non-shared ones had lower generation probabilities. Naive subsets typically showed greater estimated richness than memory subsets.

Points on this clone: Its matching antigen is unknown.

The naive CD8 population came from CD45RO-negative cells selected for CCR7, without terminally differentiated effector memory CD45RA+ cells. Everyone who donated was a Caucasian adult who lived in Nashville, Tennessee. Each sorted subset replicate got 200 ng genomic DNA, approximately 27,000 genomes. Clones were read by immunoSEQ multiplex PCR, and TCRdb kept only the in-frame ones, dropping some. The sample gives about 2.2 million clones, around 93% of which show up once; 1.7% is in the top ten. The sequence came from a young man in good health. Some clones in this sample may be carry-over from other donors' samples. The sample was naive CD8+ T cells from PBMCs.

DNA of the CDR3: TGTGCCAGCACAGTCTACAGCTCCTACAATGAGCAGTTCTTC. Residues: CASTVYSSYNEQFF. V and J are TRBV2 and TRBJ2-1; D is ambiguous. The CDR3 runs to 14 residues. CDR1 and CDR2 from the germline V gene are SNHLY and FYNNEI. Trimming took off 7 bases at V and 0 bases at J, with 10 bases between the two ends.